These T cell receptor beta chains were read from a single sample in a study of blood T cells in healthy people across ages. TCRdb re-analysed the 5' RACE reads in MiXCR, keeping a single row per CDR3 protein. The sample lists hundreds of thousands of distinct CDR3 sequences; roughly 32% were seen once. The sequencing sample was made of blood. All receptors come from a woman of 80 years or more in good health. CDR3s include the opening cysteine and the closing phenylalanine or tryptophan. A D gene is named only where the DNA matches it firmly. Expanded clones get a size class; other rows say once, few or many, or leave the size out.

j_gene | v_gene | abundance | d_gene | CDR3nt | CDR3aa
TRBJ2-6 | TRBV4-2 | many | - | TGTGCCAGCAGCCAAGCCGAACCCTCTGGGGCCAACGTCCTGACTTTC | CASSQAEPSGANVLTF
TRBJ2-3 | TRBV19 | once | - | TGTGCCAGTAGTATAGGGACTTTTCCCTCTAACCCAGATACGCAGTATTTT | CASSIGTFPSNPDTQYF
TRBJ2-3 | TRBV7-8 | few | - | TGTGCCAGCAGCCCTCGACAGGAGATCAACACAGATACGCAGTATTTT | CASSPRQEINTDTQYF
TRBJ2-5 | TRBV3-1 | few | TRBD2 | TGTGCCAGCAGCCCCAGCACGACTAGCGGGGGCAAGACCCAGTACTTC | CASSPSTTSGGKTQYF
TRBJ2-5 | TRBV4-1 | - | TRBD1 | TGCGCCAGCAGCTTGAGAGGGGGCTCTCGAGAGACCCAGTACTTC | CASSLRGGSRETQYF
TRBJ2-7 | TRBV6-1 | few | TRBD1 | TGTGCCAGCACCTTGTCAGGGGGCGCCTACGAGCAGTACTTC | CASTLSGGAYEQYF
TRBJ2-7 | TRBV7-2 | - | - | TGTGCCAGCAGCTTAGATGAGCGGGTGGTCTACGAGCAGTACTTC | CASSLDERVVYEQYF
TRBJ2-1 | TRBV20-1 | - | - | TGCAGTGCTAGATACCCACGGGCGCGCGATGAGCAGTTCTTC | CSARYPRARDEQFF
TRBJ1-1 | TRBV12-5 | - | - | TGTGCTAGTGGTTCTGACCGGAACACTGAAGCTTTCTTT | CASGSDRNTEAFF
TRBJ1-1 | TRBV7-2 | - | - | TGTGCCAGCAGCTCATATAGGTCTCGAACTGAAGCTTTCTTT | CASSSYRSRTEAFF
TRBJ1-3 | TRBV12-3/TRBV12-4 | few | - | TGTGCCAGCAGTTTAAATTCGGGACATTCTGGAAACACCATATATTTT | CASSLNSGHSGNTIYF
TRBJ2-5 | TRBV7-2 | many | TRBD1 | TGTGCCAGCAGCCTCATCGGACAGGGCGGGGAAGAGACCCAGTACTTC | CASSLIGQGGEETQYF
TRBJ1-5 | TRBV28 | few | TRBD1 | TGTGCCAGCAGCAAACAGGGGGGGAGCAATCAGCCCCAGCATTTT | CASSKQGGSNQPQHF
TRBJ2-7 | TRBV20-1 | - | - | TGCAGTGCGGGGCCCAGCTCCTACGAGCAGTACTTC | CSAGPSSYEQYF
TRBJ1-1 | TRBV20-1 | - | - | TGCAGTGCGGGGCCCGCACCGGACACTGAAGCTTTCTTT | CSAGPAPDTEAFF
TRBJ1-1 | TRBV9 | few | - | TGTGCCAGCAGCGTAGACAACAGGGTGAACACTGAAGCTTTCTTT | CASSVDNRVNTEAFF
TRBJ2-1 | TRBV12-5 | once | - | TGTGCTAGTGCTCTAACAGGCTACAATGAGCAGTTCTTC | CASALTGYNEQFF
TRBJ2-3 | TRBV11-2 | - | - | TGTGCCAGCAGCACCCCTGGGACCCCACCAGATACGCAGTATTTT | CASSTPGTPPDTQYF
TRBJ2-2 | TRBV7-3 | - | - | TGTGCCAGCAGCTCTACCACCGGGGAGCTGTTTTTT | CASSSTTGELFF
TRBJ2-2 | TRBV4-2 | few | - | TGTGCCAGCAGCCCCAGCCCCGACCCCCACACCGGGGAGCTGTTTTTT | CASSPSPDPHTGELFF
TRBJ2-2 | TRBV20-1 | few | - | TGCAGTGCTAGATTCCCCAGATCGGGGGATGACACCGGGGAGCTGTTTTTT | CSARFPRSGDDTGELFF
TRBJ2-5 | TRBV20-1 | - | TRBD1 | TGCAGTGCTAGAGATTTAGAGACAGGGGGCTTAGCGGGCCCCCAAGAGACCCAGTACTTC | CSARDLETGGLAGPQETQYF
TRBJ2-3 | TRBV4-2 | many | TRBD2 | TGTGCCAGCAGCCAACTTGGGACTAGCGGGGCCGAAACAGATACGCAGTATTTT | CASSQLGTSGAETDTQYF
TRBJ1-1 | TRBV5-1 | - | - | TGCGCCAGCAGCGCGATACCGGGCCTGAACACTGAAGCTTTCTTT | CASSAIPGLNTEAFF
TRBJ2-1 | TRBV4-3 | many | - | TGCGCCAGCAGCCAAGATCGTGTGACAGGACCCAGCGGCGAGCAGTTCTTC | CASSQDRVTGPSGEQFF
TRBJ2-2 | TRBV9 | many | - | TGTGCCAGCAGCGTAGTAGGAGGAAGGGAGCTGTTTTTT | CASSVVGGRELFF
TRBJ2-7 | TRBV2 | - | - | TGTGCCAGCAGTGAAGCGCTGAGGGGCTTCTACGAGCAGTACTTC | CASSEALRGFYEQYF
TRBJ2-1 | TRBV5-1 | few | TRBD2 | TGCGCCAGCAGCTTTAGCGGGGCCTACAATGAGCAGTTCTTC | CASSFSGAYNEQFF
TRBJ2-3 | TRBV6-1 | many | TRBD1 | TGTGCCAGCAGCCGAGGCACAGGGGGACTCGATACGCAGTATTTT | CASSRGTGGLDTQYF
TRBJ2-5 | TRBV5-6 | - | TRBD2 | TGTGCCAGCAGCAGCCTCCGGACTAGGACCGCCGGGACCCAGTACTTC | CASSSLRTRTAGTQYF
TRBJ2-5 | TRBV6-2/TRBV6-3 | - | TRBD1 | TGTGCCAGCTCGGGCCCGGACAGGGGGCGAAGGGAGACCCAGTACTTC | CASSGPDRGRRETQYF
TRBJ2-1 | TRBV5-1 | - | TRBD2 | TGCGCCAGCAGCTCGGGGACTAGCGGGCTGAGCTCCTACAATGAGCAGTTCTTC | CASSSGTSGLSSYNEQFF
TRBJ1-5 | TRBV28 | few | - | TGTGCCAGCAGCCCCACAGGCAATCAGCCCCAGCATTTT | CASSPTGNQPQHF
TRBJ2-3 | TRBV24-1 | - | TRBD2 | TGTGCCACCAGTGATTTACAAACTAGCGGGGGACGCACAGATACGCAGTATTTT | CATSDLQTSGGRTDTQYF
TRBJ2-5 | TRBV29-1 | many | TRBD1 | TGCAGCGTTGACAGGGGGCCGGAGACCCAGTACTTC | CSVDRGPETQYF
TRBJ2-1 | TRBV28 | few | TRBD2 | TGTGCTAGCAGTTCCGGCGGGGGGGCTCACAATGGGCAGTTCTTC | CASSSGGGAHNGQFF
TRBJ2-1 | TRBV3-1 | many | - | TGTGCCAGCAGCCAAGTGGGGGACGAGCAGTTCTTC | CASSQVGDEQFF
TRBJ2-1 | TRBV6-2/TRBV6-3 | few | - | TGTGCCAGCAGTTACGAGACTCCGAACAATGAGCAGTTCTTC | CASSYETPNNEQFF
TRBJ1-1 | TRBV7-6 | - | TRBD1 | TGTGCCAGCAGTTATGGGACAGGGCGCACTGAAGCTTTCTTT | CASSYGTGRTEAFF
TRBJ1-2 | TRBV5-1 | - | - | TGCGCCAGCAGCGGTACGGGGGACTCCGCCTATGGCTACACCTTC | CASSGTGDSAYGYTF
TRBJ2-1 | TRBV7-8 | many | TRBD2 | TGTGCCAGCAGCTTAGCGCGGGGCGGGGGGGCAATCTACAATGAGCAGTTCTTC | CASSLARGGGAIYNEQFF
TRBJ1-2 | TRBV5-1 | many | - | TGCGCCAGCAGCTTGGCGGACCCTAACTATGGCTACACCTTC | CASSLADPNYGYTF
TRBJ2-5 | TRBV7-2 | many | - | TGTGCCAGCAGCCCGGAGACAGGCGCCCGTGAGACCCAGTACTTC | CASSPETGARETQYF
TRBJ2-1 | TRBV29-1 | - | TRBD2 | TGCAGCGTTACCTACACTAGCGGTTACAATGAGCAGTTCTTC | CSVTYTSGYNEQFF
TRBJ2-1 | TRBV5-1 | many | TRBD1 | TGCGCCAGCAGCTTCCTACAGGGGGCCTCCTACAATGAGCAGTTCTTC | CASSFLQGASYNEQFF
TRBJ1-5 | TRBV13 | - | - | TGTGCCAGCAGCCGAAGGGGGGGGCCGTGGCAGCCCCAGCATTTT | CASSRRGGPWQPQHF
TRBJ2-5 | TRBV5-1 | many | TRBD2 | TGCGCCAGCAGCCCGGGACTAGCGGGGGCACAAGAGACCCAGTACTTC | CASSPGLAGAQETQYF
TRBJ1-4 | TRBV6-1 | - | - | TGTGCCAGCAGTGAAATGGGGGGAGGTGTTGAAAAACTGTTTTTT | CASSEMGGGVEKLFF
TRBJ1-4 | TRBV29-1 | many | TRBD1 | TGCAGCGTTGCCGGGACAGGGAATGAAAAACTGTTTTTT | CSVAGTGNEKLFF
TRBJ2-2 | TRBV19 | - | - | TGTGCCAGTAGTACGGGGTCCGGGGAGCTGTTTTTT | CASSTGSGELFF
TRBJ1-6 | TRBV12-3/TRBV12-4 | many | - | TGTGCCAGCAGTTTACGACACGCGCGCAATTCACCCCTCCACTTT | CASSLRHARNSPLHF
TRBJ2-1 | TRBV7-2 | - | TRBD2 | TGTGCCAGCAGCCGCGGGGGGGCGGGGAATGAGCAGTTCTTC | CASSRGGAGNEQFF
TRBJ1-1 | TRBV30 | - | - | TGTGCCTGGAGTTTTCCGGGCTCTCGAAGGGCTGAAGCTTTCTTT | CAWSFPGSRRAEAFF
TRBJ1-1 | TRBV6-5 | - | - | TGTGCCTGCAGCCACACCAGGGGATCGAACACTGAAGCTTTCTTT | CACSHTRGSNTEAFF
TRBJ1-3 | TRBV7-2 | - | - | TGTGCCAGCAGCTTAGTGTCAGGGTCTGGAAACACCATATATTTT | CASSLVSGSGNTIYF
TRBJ1-1 | TRBV19 | - | - | TGTGCCAGTAGTTCAGCCCCGGGACGGAAGATGAACACTGAAGCTTTCTTT | CASSSAPGRKMNTEAFF
TRBJ1-1 | TRBV7-2 | many | TRBD1 | TGTGCCAGCAGCCCTCCGGACAGGGTTACTGAAGCTTTCTTT | CASSPPDRVTEAFF